These 9 T cell receptor beta chains were sequenced from one sample in a study of blood T cells in healthy people across ages. PCR was performed a second time for 7 to 11 cycles using a sample-barcoded 5' primer and a J-beta primer mix. TCRdb called the 5' RACE reads again in MiXCR, with one record for every CDR3 protein. Of approximately 1,000,000 distinct CDR3 sequences in the sample, over 35% were seen once. Sequenced material: blood. Receptors originate from a woman between 55 and 75 years old in good health.

In nucleotides, the CDR3 is TGTGCCAGCAAGCAGGGGACAGGGTTACCGAACACTGAAGCTTTCTTT. Residues: CASKQGTGLPNTEAFF. The V and J genes are TRBV27 and TRBJ1-1, with 9 bases aligning to TRBD1. V shed 7 bases and J 1 base; nucleotides not matched to a gene: 10. The CDR3 totals 16 residues. Per the germline V gene, CDR1 is MNHEY and CDR2 is SMNVEV (reference sequence).

The chain carries TRBV18 and TRBJ2-7, with TRBD2 matching 10 bases. The tail of the sequence fits TRBJ2-5 better, so the J call may be wrong. In germline, CDR1 is KGHSH, CDR2 LQKENI. This CDR3 is 16 amino acids long. DNA for the CDR3: TGTGCCAGCTCACCCCTCGGGACTAGCGATAGAGAGACCCAGTACTTC. Amino acids: CASSPLGTSDRETQYF.

The rearrangement uses TRBV10-3 and TRBJ2-3; the D gene is possibly TRBD1 (5 bases). Trimming cost V 11 bases and J 0 bases, with 15 bases left between them. The CDR3 extends over 14 amino acids. Germline V CDR1 and CDR2: ENHRY, SYGVKD. CDR3 in amino acids: CAVSAQESTDTQYF. CDR3 nucleotide sequence: TGTGCCGTTAGTGCACAGGAGAGCACAGATACGCAGTATTTT.

In its sample, this clonotype was seen a few times. V is TRBV7-2 and J is TRBJ1-5; no clear D gene. CDR1 is SGHTA, CDR2 FQGNSA, per germline. The germline V and J ends were trimmed by 6 bases and 6 bases, with 9 bases remaining between them. The CDR3 extends over 12 amino acids. The CDR3 sequence is CASSSPGQPQHF. The CDR3 bases are TGTGCCAGCAGTTCCCCGGGTCAGCCCCAGCATTTT.

The rearrangement joins TRBV7-9 to TRBJ2-1; D may be TRBD1 or TRBD2 (6 bases each). The germline gives CDR1 SEHNR, CDR2 FQNEAQ (reference sequence). The CDR3 is 16 amino acids. V was shortened by 1 base and J by 4 bases, with 14 bases between the two germline ends. CDR3 nucleotide sequence: TGTGCCAGCAGCTTAGGTACGGGGGCGCGTTACAATGAGCAGTTCTTC. Amino acids: CASSLGTGARYNEQFF.

This clonotype has just a few counts. V gene TRBV21-1 combines with J gene TRBJ2-3; the D call of TRBD2 is as the table states it, not checked on the DNA. TRBV21-1 is shown as a pseudogene. The CDR3 length is 16 residues. CDR3 in amino acids: CASSNGGTSGTDTQYF. The DNA for the CDR3 is TGTGCCAGCAGCAATGGGGGGACTAGCGGCACAGATACGCAGTATTTT.

This clonotype occurred many times. This rearrangement joins TRBV6-1 to TRBJ1-2; TRBD1 matches at 8 bases. The CDR3 sequence is 12 residues long. V gave up 11 bases and J gave up 8 bases; unmatched junction bases: 10. The germline V gene encodes CDR1 MNHNS and CDR2 SASEGT. The CDR3 sequence: CAATDRAGGYTF. The CDR3 DNA reads TGTGCCGCTACGGACAGGGCGGGCGGCTACACCTTC.

The chain employs TRBV20-1 and TRBJ2-1; TRBD2 matches at 8 bases. This CDR3 is 13 amino acids long. Germline V gene sequence: CDR1 DFQATT, CDR2 SNEGSKA (reference sequence). With V trimmed by 5 bases and J by 5 bases, 5 bases remained unmatched. Here the CDR3 reads CSARSGADNEQFF. DNA for the CDR3: TGCAGTGCTCGTAGCGGGGCCGACAATGAGCAGTTCTTC.

In DNA form, the CDR3 reads TGTGCCAGCAGCTTAGCCGGGAGGGCCCACGAGCAGTACTTC. It is translated as CASSLAGRAHEQYF. The rearrangement joins TRBV7-6 to TRBJ2-7; 8 bases are a match to TRBD2. CDR3 size: 14 residues. Germline V gives CDR1 SGHVS, CDR2 FNYEAQ. V shed 0 bases and J 5 bases; nucleotides not matched to a gene: 3.